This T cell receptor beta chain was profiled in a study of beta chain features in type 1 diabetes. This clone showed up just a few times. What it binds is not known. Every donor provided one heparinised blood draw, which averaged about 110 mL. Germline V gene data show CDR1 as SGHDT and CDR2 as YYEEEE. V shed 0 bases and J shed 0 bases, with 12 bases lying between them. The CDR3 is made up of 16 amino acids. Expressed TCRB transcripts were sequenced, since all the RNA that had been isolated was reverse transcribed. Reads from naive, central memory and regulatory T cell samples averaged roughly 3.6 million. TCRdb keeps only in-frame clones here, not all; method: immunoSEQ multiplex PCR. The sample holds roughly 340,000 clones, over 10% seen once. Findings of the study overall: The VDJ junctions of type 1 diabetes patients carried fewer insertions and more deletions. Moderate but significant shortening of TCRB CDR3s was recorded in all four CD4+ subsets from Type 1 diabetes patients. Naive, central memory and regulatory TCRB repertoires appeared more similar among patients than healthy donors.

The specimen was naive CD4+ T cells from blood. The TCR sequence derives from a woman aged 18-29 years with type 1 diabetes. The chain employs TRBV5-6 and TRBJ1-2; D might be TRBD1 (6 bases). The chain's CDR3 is CASSLDRAPANYGYTF. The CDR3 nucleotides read TGTGCCAGCAGCTTGGACAGGGCCCCAGCTAACTATGGCTACACCTTC.